The 29 T cell receptor beta chains given below trace back to one sample, sequenced in a study of T cell changes during pregnancy in multiple sclerosis. Repertoires were generated with immunoSEQ multiplex PCR, while TCRdb's copy carries only in-frame clones and drops some. The sample contains 70,000 to 75,000 clones, approximately 94% of which appear only once. This material consisted of peripheral blood, taken in the second trimester of pregnancy. The origin of the receptors is a female donor in good health, enrolled as a control in a pregnancy study.

This clone was detected once. This chain links TRBV2 with TRBJ1-2; D unclear. Germline CDR1 reads SNHLY; CDR2 reads FYNNEI. Trimming left V 6 bases short and J 4 bases short, with 6 bases between. The CDR3 contains 11 residues. CDR3 loop: CASRGSYGYTF. In DNA form, the CDR3 reads TGTGCCAGCAGGGGGAGCTATGGCTACACCTTC. The full variable domain, completed using reference TRBV2 and TRBJ1-2, is EPEVTQTPSHQVTQMGQEVILRCVPISNHLYFYWYRQILGQKVEFLVSFYNNEISEKSEIFDDQFSVERPDGSNFTLKIRSTKLEDSAMYFCASRGSYGYTFGSGTRLTVV.

This chain connects TRBV7-2 to TRBJ2-1, with D uncertain. The CDR3 contains 15 residues. Germline V CDR1 and CDR2: SGHTA, FQGNSA. The germline V and J ends were trimmed by 5 bases and 2 bases, with 13 bases remaining between them. Written as DNA, the CDR3 is TGTGCCAGCAGCCTAGGTTCGAGGACCTACAATGAGCAGTTCTTC. Protein sequence: CASSLGSRTYNEQFF.

This clone was observed once. J is TRBJ1-1 and V is TRBV9; maybe TRBD1 (6 bases). The V gene lost 1 base and the J gene lost 0 bases, with 10 bases spanning the gap. Per germline, CDR1 SGDLS and CDR2 YYNGEE. The CDR3 consists of 15 residues. The CDR3 nucleotides read TGTGCCAGCAGCGTAAACACAGGGCTGAACACTGAAGCTTTCTTT. Its translation: CASSVNTGLNTEAFF.

The rearrangement uses TRBV4-3 and TRBJ2-2, with TRBD2 matching 13 bases. Germline values: CDR1 LGHNA, CDR2 YSLEER. This CDR3 has 17 residues. V lost 3 bases and J lost 5; bases outside the gene matches: 6. In DNA, the CDR3 is TGCGCCAGCAGCCAGAGACTAGCGGGGGGCCCAACCGGGGAGCTGTTTTTT. Protein product: CASSQRLAGGPTGELFF.

The rearrangement uses TRBV11-2 and TRBJ1-1; 9 nucleotides line up with TRBD1. Trimming took 4 bases from V and 5 from J; bases not matched to a gene: 5. Germline CDR1 is SGHAT and CDR2 is FQNNGV. This CDR3 comprises 14 residues. This CDR3 reads CASSSGQGGTEAFF. The CDR3 DNA reads as TGTGCCAGCAGCTCGGGACAGGGAGGGACTGAAGCTTTCTTT.

V is TRBV7-8 and J is TRBJ1-1, with a weak D call TRBD1 (6 bases). Deletions cut 2 bases from V and 1 base from J, with 20 bases between. In germline, CDR1 is SGHVS, CDR2 FQNEAQ. CDR3 size: 18 residues. CDR3 sequence reads: CASSLRLGTRKANTEAFF. DNA for the CDR3: TGTGCCAGCAGCTTACGTCTTGGGACACGAAAAGCGAACACTGAAGCTTTCTTT.

The J gene is TRBJ1-2, the V gene TRBV6-4; D remains unclear. The CDR3 consists of 13 residues. Germline V gene sequence: CDR1 MRHNA, CDR2 SNTAGT. V gave up 3 bases and J gave up 0 bases, with 5 bases separating them. The CDR3 region has the DNA TGTGCCAGCAGTGATGGGCCTAACTATGGCTACACCTTC. Translation gives CASSDGPNYGYTF.

The CDR3 sequence is CASSYKDTQYF. The DNA for the CDR3 is TGTGCCAGCAGTTATAAAGATACGCAGTATTTT. This sequence joins TRBV6-5 and TRBJ2-3; D is ambiguous. Germline V lookup: CDR1 MNHEY, CDR2 SVGAGI. Trimming stripped 3 bases from V and 5 bases from J, with 3 bases between. This CDR3 comprises 11 residues.

The chain has TRBV18 and TRBJ2-7; 7 positions match TRBD1. Germline lookup yields CDR1 KGHSH and CDR2 LQKENI. The CDR3 length is 13 residues. V was pared by 4 bases and J by 4 bases, with 4 bases of the junction left unmatched. CDR3 nucleotides: TGTGCCAGCTCACTACAACAGGGGTACGAGCAGTACTTC. Protein product: CASSLQQGYEQYF.

V is TRBV4-2 and J is TRBJ1-2, with a possible D match to TRBD1 (6 bases). The CDR3 sequence is 12 residues long. V lost 4 bases, J lost 7 bases, and 10 bases lay in between. Germline-derived CDR1 and CDR2 are LGHNA and YNFKEQ. In DNA form, the CDR3 reads TGTGCCAGCAGCCCCTCCAGGGGTGGCTACACCTTC. As protein: CASSPSRGGYTF.

The chain recombines TRBV6-4 with TRBJ1-2; TRBD1 aligns across 10 bases. Germline CDR1 reads MRHNA; CDR2 reads SNTAGT. The V gene end was trimmed by 2 bases and the J gene end by 7 bases; junction bases not matched to a gene: 4. This CDR3 comprises 14 residues. In nucleotides, the CDR3 is TGTGCCAGCAGTGACGGGACAGGGGCCGTTGGCTACACCTTC. Protein sequence: CASSDGTGAVGYTF.

The rearrangement uses TRBV10-3 and TRBJ1-1; D perhaps matches TRBD1 (6 bases). Germline V gene lookup returns CDR1 ENHRY and CDR2 SYGVKD. This CDR3 is 14 amino acids long. V lost 11 bases and J lost 3, with 19 bases in between. CDR3 nucleotide sequence: TGTGCCGCCGAACAGGGAAAAGGGGACACTGAAGCTTTCTTT. Translating gives CAAEQGKGDTEAFF.

The V call is TRBV28, the J call TRBJ2-7; the D gene is possibly TRBD2 (5 bases). V was clipped by 6 bases and J by 4 bases, with 19 bases between them. The germline V gene encodes CDR1 MDHEN and CDR2 SYDVKM. The CDR3 contains 15 residues. DNA of the CDR3: TGTGCCAGCAGCGCCCCAAGGGAGAAGCAATACGAGCAGTACTTC. Protein product: CASSAPREKQYEQYF. Full variable domain (missing parts from reference TRBV28 and TRBJ2-7): DVKVTQSSRYLVKRTGEKVFLECVQDMDHENMFWYRQDPGLGLRLIYFSYDVKMKEKGDIPEGYSVSREKKERFSLILESASTNQTSMYLCASSAPREKQYEQYFGPGTRLTVT.

The chain employs TRBV9 and TRBJ2-7, with D uncertain. This CDR3 region has 13 residues. CDR1 SGDLS and CDR2 YYNGEE come from the germline V gene. The germline V and J ends were trimmed by 1 base and 7 bases, with 12 bases remaining between them. The CDR3 is CASSVISGREQYF. Written as DNA, the CDR3 is TGTGCCAGCAGCGTAATATCAGGTCGGGAGCAGTACTTC.

The rearrangement uses TRBV28 and TRBJ1-6; tentatively, D is TRBD1 (5 bases). Germline V gives CDR1 MDHEN, CDR2 SYDVKM. The CDR3 consists of 14 residues. V lost 1 base and J lost 7, with 8 bases in between. CDR3 residues: CASSLYPGNSPLHF. The CDR3 DNA follows: TGTGCCAGCAGTTTATATCCAGGGAATTCACCCCTCCACTTT.

V and J are TRBV5-8 and TRBJ2-3; 7 bases fit TRBD1. Germline V gives CDR1 SGHTS, CDR2 YDEGEE. This CDR3 contains 14 residues. After removal of 6 bases from V and 6 bases from J, the junction contained 10 bases not matched to a gene. CDR3 loop: CASTRTGTRDTQYF. CDR3 nucleotides: TGTGCCAGCACCCGGACAGGAACTCGGGATACGCAGTATTTT.

This chain uses TRBV6-5 with TRBJ1-2, with D perhaps TRBD1 (6 bases). V lost 7 bases and J 6 bases, leaving 18 bases between the germline ends. The CDR3 spans 14 residues. Germline V lookup: CDR1 MNHEY, CDR2 SVGAGI. CDR3 in DNA: TGTGCCAGCAAAAAATCCGGGACAAGCGATGGCTACACCTTC. Amino acid sequence: CASKKSGTSDGYTF.

This sequence joins TRBV5-4 and TRBJ2-1; 7 bases are a match to TRBD2. The CDR3 is 14 amino acids. J gave up 8 bases and V 2 bases, and 7 bases lay outside the gene matches. CDR1 is SGHNT, CDR2 YYREEE, per germline (reference sequence). CDR3 sequence reads: CASSFRAGRDEQFF. CDR3 DNA: TGTGCCAGCAGCTTTCGTGCAGGGAGGGATGAGCAGTTCTTC.

The chain employs TRBV6-5 and TRBJ2-1; possibly TRBD1 or TRBD2 for D (7 bases each). V lost 10 bases to trimming and J lost 0 bases, with 10 bases between them. The CDR3 extends over 13 amino acids. Looked up from germline, CDR1 is MNHEY and CDR2 is SVGAGI. This CDR3 reads CATRGGSYNEQFF. CDR3 DNA: TGTGCCACCAGGGGGGGCTCCTACAATGAGCAGTTCTTC.

This chain connects TRBV14 to TRBJ2-1; 7 nucleotides align to TRBD2. Germline loops: CDR1 SGHDN, CDR2 FVKESK. This CDR3 region has 15 residues. The trim removed 5 bases at V and 8 bases at J, leaving 12 bases unmatched. The CDR3 DNA follows: TGTGCCAGCAGCAGTGGACTAGGATGGGGCGATGAGCAGTTCTTC. Translating gives CASSSGLGWGDEQFF.

CDR3 DNA sequence: TGTGCCAGCAGCCGAAGCCTCGGGGGTAATGAAAAACTGTTTTTT. It translates to CASSRSLGGNEKLFF. This chain joins TRBV14 and TRBJ1-4, with TRBD1 as a possible D gene (5 bases). V was trimmed by 4 bases and J by 4 bases, leaving 13 bases between them. Looked up from germline, CDR1 is SGHDN and CDR2 is FVKESK. The CDR3 contains 15 residues.

The chain's CDR3 is CASSEEAGGYNEQFF. The CDR3, as DNA: TGTGCCAGCAGTGAAGAGGCGGGGGGCTACAATGAGCAGTTCTTC. V gene TRBV6-4 combines with J gene TRBJ2-1; 8 positions agree with TRBD2. The CDR3 consists of 15 residues. Trimming removed 3 bases from V and 3 bases from J; junction bases left unmatched: 4. Germline V gene lookup returns CDR1 MRHNA and CDR2 SNTAGT.

The chain employs TRBV27 and TRBJ2-1, with no clear D. The length of the CDR3 is 16 residues. V gave up 4 bases and J gave up 7 bases, with 20 bases separating them. Germline loops: CDR1 MNHEY, CDR2 SMNVEV (reference sequence). In nucleotides, the CDR3 is TGTGCCAGCAGTTCCCTCGGCAACCAAGAGAGGAATGAGCAGTTCTTC. It yields the protein CASSSLGNQERNEQFF.

A single count supports this clone. The chain is built from TRBV2 and TRBJ2-7; the D gene is possibly TRBD1 (6 bases). The germline V and J ends were trimmed by 4 bases and 1 base, with 11 bases remaining between them. Germline V gene sequence: CDR1 SNHLY, CDR2 FYNNEI. The CDR3 covers 14 residues. The CDR3 here is CASSARTASYEQYF. Written as DNA, the CDR3 is TGTGCCAGCAGTGCGAGGACAGCTTCCTACGAGCAGTACTTC.

V usage is TRBV27 and J usage is TRBJ1-1; D not resolved. The CDR3 is 12 amino acids. V dropped 5 bases and J dropped 1 base, with 5 bases sitting between them. Germline CDR1 MNHEY, CDR2 SMNVEV (reference sequence). In nucleotides, the CDR3 is TGTGCCAGCAGTCGTTCGAACACTGAAGCTTTCTTT. Its translation: CASSRSNTEAFF.

J is TRBJ2-2 and V is TRBV30; 10 nucleotides match TRBD1. From germline, CDR1 is GTSNPN and CDR2 SVGIG (reference sequence). The CDR3 length is 15 residues. Trimming took 2 bases from V and 7 from J; bases not matched to a gene: 7. CDR3 protein: CAWSIGQGVVGELFF. CDR3 nucleotides: TGTGCCTGGAGTATAGGACAGGGGGTTGTCGGGGAGCTGTTTTTT.

This clone was picked up one time. The V call is TRBV5-4, the J call TRBJ2-5; 9 positions agree with TRBD1. The germline gives CDR1 SGHNT, CDR2 YYREEE (reference sequence). There are 15 residues in the CDR3. V was clipped by 0 bases and J by 2 bases; unmatched bases: 2. The CDR3: CASSLAGTGQETQYF. CDR3 nucleotides: TGTGCCAGCAGCTTGGCCGGGACAGGGCAAGAGACCCAGTACTTC.

The chain combines TRBV19 with TRBJ2-7; 8 bases agree with TRBD2. The CDR3 extends over 15 amino acids. V lost 10 bases, J lost 0 bases, and 11 bases stayed unmatched. The germline CDR1 and CDR2 sequences are LNHDA and SQIVND (reference sequence). CDR3 in amino acids: CATRTRGGSSYEQYF. The CDR3 DNA follows: TGTGCCACCCGCACTCGGGGGGGGAGCTCCTACGAGCAGTACTTC.

The chain joins TRBV28 to TRBJ1-4; TRBD1 aligns across 10 bases. This CDR3 is built from 18 residues. Trimming took 7 bases from V and 1 from J; bases not matched to a gene: 12. Germline V gene sequence: CDR1 MDHEN, CDR2 SYDVKM. This chain's CDR3 is CASTRGTGVIGTNEKLFF. The CDR3 DNA sequence: TGTGCCAGCACCCGCGGGACAGGGGTAATCGGAACTAATGAAAAACTGTTTTTT.